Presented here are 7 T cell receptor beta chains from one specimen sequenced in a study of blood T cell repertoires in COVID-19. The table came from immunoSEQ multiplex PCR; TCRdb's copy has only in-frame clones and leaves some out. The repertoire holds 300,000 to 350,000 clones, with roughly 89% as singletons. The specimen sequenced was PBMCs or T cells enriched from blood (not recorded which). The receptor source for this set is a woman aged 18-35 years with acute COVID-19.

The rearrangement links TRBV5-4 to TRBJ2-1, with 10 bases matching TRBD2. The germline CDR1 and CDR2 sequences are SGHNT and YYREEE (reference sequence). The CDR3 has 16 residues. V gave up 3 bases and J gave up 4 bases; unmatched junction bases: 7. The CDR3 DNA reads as TGTGCCAGCAGCTGGTCCGGGACTAGCGTTTACAATGAGCAGTTCTTC. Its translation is CASSWSGTSVYNEQFF. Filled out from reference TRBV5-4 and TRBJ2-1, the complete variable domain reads ETGVTQSPTHLIKTRGQQVTLRCSSQSGHNTVSWYQQALGQGPQFIFQYYREEENGRGNFPPRFSGLQFPNYSSELNVNALELDDSALYLCASSWSGTSVYNEQFFGPGTRLTVL.

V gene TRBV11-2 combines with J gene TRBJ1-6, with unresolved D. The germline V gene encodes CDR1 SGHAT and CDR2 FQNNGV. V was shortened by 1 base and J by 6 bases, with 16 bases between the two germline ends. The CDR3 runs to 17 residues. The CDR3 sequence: CASSLGSLSRINSPLHF. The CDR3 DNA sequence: TGTGCCAGCAGCTTAGGTAGTCTAAGCCGAATTAATTCACCCCTCCACTTT.

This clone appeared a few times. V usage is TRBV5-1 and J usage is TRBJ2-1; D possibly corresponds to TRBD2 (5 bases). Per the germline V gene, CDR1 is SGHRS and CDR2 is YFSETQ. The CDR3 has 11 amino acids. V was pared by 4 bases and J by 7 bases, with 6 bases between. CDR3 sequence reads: CASSRENEQFF. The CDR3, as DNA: TGCGCCAGCAGCCGGGAAAATGAGCAGTTCTTC.

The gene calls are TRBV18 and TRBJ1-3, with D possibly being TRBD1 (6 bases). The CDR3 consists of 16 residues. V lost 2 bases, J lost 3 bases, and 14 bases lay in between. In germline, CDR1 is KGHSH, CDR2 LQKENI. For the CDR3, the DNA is TGTGCCAGCTCACCAATAAGAACAGGGTATGGAAACACCATATATTTT. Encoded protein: CASSPIRTGYGNTIYF.

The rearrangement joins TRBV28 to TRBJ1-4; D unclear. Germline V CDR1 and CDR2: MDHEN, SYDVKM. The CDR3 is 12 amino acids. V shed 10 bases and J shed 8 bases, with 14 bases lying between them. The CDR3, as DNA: TGTGCCATTCTGGACTCACGCGAAAAACTGTTTTTT. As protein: CAILDSREKLFF.

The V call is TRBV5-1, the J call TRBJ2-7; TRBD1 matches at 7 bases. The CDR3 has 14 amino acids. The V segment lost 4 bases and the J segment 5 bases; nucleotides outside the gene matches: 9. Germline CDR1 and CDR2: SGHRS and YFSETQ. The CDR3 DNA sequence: TGCGCCAGCAGCGTCTCGACAGGGCGCAACGAGCAGTACTTC. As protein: CASSVSTGRNEQYF.

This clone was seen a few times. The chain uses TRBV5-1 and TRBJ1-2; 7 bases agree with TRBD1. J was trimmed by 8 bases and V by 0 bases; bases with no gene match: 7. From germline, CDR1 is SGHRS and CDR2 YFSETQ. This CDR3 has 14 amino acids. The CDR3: CASSLDRGGWGYTF. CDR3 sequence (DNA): TGCGCCAGCAGCTTGGACAGGGGAGGTTGGGGCTACACCTTC.